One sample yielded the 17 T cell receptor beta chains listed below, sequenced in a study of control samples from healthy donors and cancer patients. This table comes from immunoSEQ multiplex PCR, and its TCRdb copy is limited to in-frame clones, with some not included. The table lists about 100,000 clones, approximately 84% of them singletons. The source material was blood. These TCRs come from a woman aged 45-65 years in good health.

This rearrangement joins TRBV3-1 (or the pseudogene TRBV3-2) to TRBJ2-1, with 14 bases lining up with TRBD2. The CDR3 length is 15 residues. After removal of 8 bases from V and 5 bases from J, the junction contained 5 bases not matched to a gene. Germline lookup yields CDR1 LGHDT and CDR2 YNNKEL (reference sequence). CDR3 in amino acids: CASQKGLAGDNEQFF. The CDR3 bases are TGTGCCAGCCAAAAGGGACTAGCGGGAGACAATGAGCAGTTCTTC.

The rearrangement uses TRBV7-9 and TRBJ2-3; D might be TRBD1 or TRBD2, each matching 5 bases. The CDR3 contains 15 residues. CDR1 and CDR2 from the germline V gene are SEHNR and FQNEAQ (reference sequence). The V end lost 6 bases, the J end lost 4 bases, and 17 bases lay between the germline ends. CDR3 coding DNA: TGTGCCAGCAGACGACCTCCGGGGCCGCCAGATACGCAGTATTTT. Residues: CASRRPPGPPDTQYF.

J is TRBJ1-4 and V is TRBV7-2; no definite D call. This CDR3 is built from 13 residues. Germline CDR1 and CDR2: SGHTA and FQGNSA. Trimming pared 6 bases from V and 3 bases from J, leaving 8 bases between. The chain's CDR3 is CASSLYANEKLFF. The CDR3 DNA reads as TGTGCCAGCAGTTTGTACGCTAATGAAAAACTGTTTTTT.

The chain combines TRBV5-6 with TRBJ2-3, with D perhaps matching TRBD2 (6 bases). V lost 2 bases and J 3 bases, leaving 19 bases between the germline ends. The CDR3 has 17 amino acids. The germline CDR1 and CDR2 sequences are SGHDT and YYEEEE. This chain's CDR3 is CASSFNTGEGLTDTQYF. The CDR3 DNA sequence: TGTGCCAGCAGCTTCAATACTGGAGAGGGACTTACAGATACGCAGTATTTT. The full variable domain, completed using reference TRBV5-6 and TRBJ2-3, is DAGVTQSPTHLIKTRGQQVTLRCSPKSGHDTVSWYQQALGQGPQFIFQYYEEEERQRGNFPDRFSGHQFPNYSSELNVNALLLGDSALYLCASSFNTGEGLTDTQYFGPGTRLTVL.

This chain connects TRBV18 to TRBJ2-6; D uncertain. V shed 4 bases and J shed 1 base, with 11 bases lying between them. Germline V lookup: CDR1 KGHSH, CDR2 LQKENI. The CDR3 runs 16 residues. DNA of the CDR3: TGTGCCAGCTCACTATCGCCTCCGTCTGGGGCCAACGTCCTGACTTTC. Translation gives CASSLSPPSGANVLTF.

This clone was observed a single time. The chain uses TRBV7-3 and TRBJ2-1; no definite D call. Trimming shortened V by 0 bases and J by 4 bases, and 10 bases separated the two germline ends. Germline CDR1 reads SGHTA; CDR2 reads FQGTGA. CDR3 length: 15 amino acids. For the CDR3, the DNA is TGTGCCAGCAGCTTAACCGCGACTCCTTACAATGAGCAGTTCTTC. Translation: CASSLTATPYNEQFF.

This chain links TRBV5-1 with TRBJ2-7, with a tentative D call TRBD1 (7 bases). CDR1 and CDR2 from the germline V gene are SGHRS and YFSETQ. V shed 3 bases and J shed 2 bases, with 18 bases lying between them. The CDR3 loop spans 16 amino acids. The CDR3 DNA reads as TGCGCCAGCAGCTCACCTTCAGGGGGAGGAACCTACGAGCAGTACTTC. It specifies CASSSPSGGGTYEQYF.

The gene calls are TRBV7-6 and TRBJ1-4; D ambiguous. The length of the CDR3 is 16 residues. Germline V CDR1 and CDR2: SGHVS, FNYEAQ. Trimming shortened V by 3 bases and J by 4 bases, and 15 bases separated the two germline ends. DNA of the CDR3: TGTGCCAGCAGCTTCCTTGTCGGTGCCGTTAATGAAAAACTGTTTTTT. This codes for CASSFLVGAVNEKLFF.

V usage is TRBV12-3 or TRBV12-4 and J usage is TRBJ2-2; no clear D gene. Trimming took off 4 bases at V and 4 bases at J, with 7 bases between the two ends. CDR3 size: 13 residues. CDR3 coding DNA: TGTGCCAGCAGTTCCTTCGGCACCGGGGAGCTGTTTTTT. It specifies CASSSFGTGELFF.

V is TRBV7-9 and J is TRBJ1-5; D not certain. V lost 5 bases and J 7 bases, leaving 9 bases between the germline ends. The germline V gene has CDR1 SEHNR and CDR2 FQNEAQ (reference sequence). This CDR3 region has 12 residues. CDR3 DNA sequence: TGTGCCAGCAGCCCCCAGGACCAGCCCCAGCATTTT. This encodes CASSPQDQPQHF.

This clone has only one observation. The CDR3 nucleotides read TGCAGCGTTGAGGGGACAGGGAGCCCCTTAGGGGCCAACGTCCTGACTTTC. Its translation is CSVEGTGSPLGANVLTF. The chain couples TRBV29-1 to TRBJ2-6; 9 bases line up with TRBD1. V lost 3 bases to trimming and J lost 4 bases; unmatched junction nucleotides: 10. CDR3 length: 17 residues. CDR1 and CDR2 (germline): SQVTM, ANQGSEA.

The CDR3 DNA reads TGTGCCAGCAGACAGGGACGGACCAGCCACGAGCAGTACGTC. It is translated as CASRQGRTSHEQYV. The rearrangement links TRBV2 to TRBJ2-7; tentatively, D is TRBD1 (6 bases). The V and J ends lost 6 bases and 5 bases respectively, with 17 bases between them. This CDR3 has 14 amino acids. The V gene's germline CDR1 is SNHLY and CDR2 FYNNEI.

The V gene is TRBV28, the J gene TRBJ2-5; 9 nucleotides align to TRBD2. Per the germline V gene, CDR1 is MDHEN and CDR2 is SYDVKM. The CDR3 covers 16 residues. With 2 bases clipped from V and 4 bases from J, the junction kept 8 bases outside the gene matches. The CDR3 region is CASSLAGLALGETQYF. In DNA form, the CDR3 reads TGTGCCAGCAGTTTAGCGGGACTAGCATTAGGAGAGACCCAGTACTTC.

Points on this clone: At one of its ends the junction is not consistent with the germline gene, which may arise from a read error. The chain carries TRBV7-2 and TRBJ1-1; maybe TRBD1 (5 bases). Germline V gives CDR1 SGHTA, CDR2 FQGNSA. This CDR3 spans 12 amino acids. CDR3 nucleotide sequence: TGTGCCAGCAGCTTAGCTCGGGGAGAACAGGTCTTT. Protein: CASSLARGEQVF.

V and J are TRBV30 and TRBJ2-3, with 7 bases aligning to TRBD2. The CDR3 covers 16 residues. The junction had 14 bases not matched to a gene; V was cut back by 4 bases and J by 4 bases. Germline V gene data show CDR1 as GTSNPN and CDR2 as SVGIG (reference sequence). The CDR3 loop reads CAWTPVGGIWADTQYF. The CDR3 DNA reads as TGTGCCTGGACACCAGTGGGGGGGATTTGGGCAGATACGCAGTATTTT.

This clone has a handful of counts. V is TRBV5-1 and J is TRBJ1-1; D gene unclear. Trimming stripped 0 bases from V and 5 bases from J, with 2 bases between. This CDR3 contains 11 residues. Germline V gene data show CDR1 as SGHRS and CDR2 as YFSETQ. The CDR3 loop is CASSLGTEAFF. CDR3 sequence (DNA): TGCGCCAGCAGCTTGGGAACTGAAGCTTTCTTT.

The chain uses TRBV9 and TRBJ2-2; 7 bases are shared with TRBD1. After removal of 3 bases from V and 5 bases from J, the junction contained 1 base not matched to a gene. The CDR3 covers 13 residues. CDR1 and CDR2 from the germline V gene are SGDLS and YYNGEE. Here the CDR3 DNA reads TGTGCCAGCAGCGGACAGGGAACCGGGGAGCTGTTTTTT. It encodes CASSGQGTGELFF.